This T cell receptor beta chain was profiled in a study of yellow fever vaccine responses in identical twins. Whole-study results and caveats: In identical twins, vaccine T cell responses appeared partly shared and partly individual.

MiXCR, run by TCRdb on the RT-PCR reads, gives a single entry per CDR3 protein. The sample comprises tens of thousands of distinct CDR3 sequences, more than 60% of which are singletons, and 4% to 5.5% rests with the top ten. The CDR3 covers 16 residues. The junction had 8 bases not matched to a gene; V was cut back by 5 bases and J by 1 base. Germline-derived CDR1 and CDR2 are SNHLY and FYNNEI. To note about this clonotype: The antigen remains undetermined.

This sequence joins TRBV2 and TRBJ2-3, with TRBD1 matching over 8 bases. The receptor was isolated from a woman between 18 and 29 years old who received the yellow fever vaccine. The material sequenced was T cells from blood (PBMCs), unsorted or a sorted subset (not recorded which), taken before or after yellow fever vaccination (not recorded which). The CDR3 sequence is CASSRWQGAGTDTQYF. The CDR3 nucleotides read TGTGCCAGCAGTAGGTGGCAGGGGGCGGGCACAGATACGCAGTATTTT.